The source of this T cell receptor (beta chain) is a study of cytomegalovirus exposure and HLA in healthy donors. Notes on the study in general: Near-uniform donor sequencing depth was presumed by presence/absence analyses. In a later analysis, DRB1 alleles had the most associated TCRs; HLA-C alleles the fewest. There were reportedly fewer N-insertions in an Asian-associated ancestry cluster than the roughly 670-donor mean, in a later analysis.

Primers: 60 Vbeta forward and 13 Jbeta reverse. Study processing details: Some 11 million of the roughly 77 million unique TCR beta chains counted in a later analysis were shared. TCRdb's table, derived via immunoSEQ multiplex PCR, lists solely in-frame clones and lacks some. V and J calls and clone size are copied from that table; D and trimming were computed from the DNA. The table shows over 85,000 clones, with around four fifths occurring only once. As for this clone: Its target is not known.

CDR1 and CDR2 from the germline V gene are SGHNT and YYREEE (reference sequence). Trimming cost V 6 bases and J 2 bases; bases outside gene matches: 10. CDR3 length: 15 residues. The TCR was taken from a man aged 35 to 55 in good health and CMV-seronegative. The chain combines TRBV5-4 with TRBJ2-7, with 8 bases aligning to TRBD1. The specimen was PBMCs. The CDR3 region is CASTTTGTGAYEQYF. The CDR3 nucleotides are TGTGCCAGCACCACTACCGGGACAGGCGCCTACGAGCAGTACTTC.